In this sample, the clone carrying this T cell receptor beta chain turned up a few times. No antigen is known for it. TCRdb reprocessed the reads with MiXCR, giving one entry per CDR3 protein. The sample yields about 770,000 distinct CDR3 sequences, approximately 32% seen once. This record belongs to a study of T cell repertoires in cytomegalovirus infection. Across the study: Indications of both CMV infection and matching HLA type were provided by public TCR beta signatures.

Broader study findings: Ex vivo, HLA-C-restricted CMV-specific TCR beta clonotypes prevailed over the rest of the response. Using cumulative public TCR beta family frequency, the authors identified those who carried CMV together with the relevant HLA.

Sequenced material: cultured CD8+ T cells from PBMCs, taken from culture after CMV antigen stimulation. The sequence was collected from a human donor in good health (CMV status not recorded). Some clones in this sample may be carry-over from other donors' samples.

The CDR3 protein is CASSQLGGTSGGRRNEQFF. Here the CDR3 DNA reads TGTGCCAGCAGCCAGCTGGGGGGGACTAGCGGGGGGAGAAGGAATGAGCAGTTCTTC. The chain is built from TRBV3-1 and TRBJ2-1; 15 bases are shared with TRBD2. The CDR3 totals 19 residues. Losses at the gene ends were 3 bases for V and 7 bases for J; bases not matched to a gene: 13. CDR1 is LGHDT and CDR2 is YNNKEL in the germline V gene (reference sequence).